This T cell receptor (beta chain) is drawn from a study of blood T cell repertoires in COVID-19. Turning to the study itself: The samples span acute and convalescent COVID-19 from the United States, Italy and Spain. The cDNA or gDNA used as material had been derived from T cells, B-cell-depleted T cells, or PBMCs.

Per the original data handling: The authors estimated nucleated cell counts from reference gene primer amplification. TCRdb's copy holds only in-frame clones and misses some; the assay was immunoSEQ multiplex PCR. For V, J and clone size, that table is used; D and trimming come from the DNA. The sample lists over 150,000 clones; roughly 79% were seen once. Seattle-derived patients entered the study during active infection and were followed longitudinally. Looked up from germline, CDR1 is SGHTA and CDR2 is FQGNSA. The V end lost 4 bases, the J end lost 8 bases, and 11 bases lay between the germline ends. The CDR3 runs to 12 residues.

The chain joins TRBV7-2 to TRBJ1-2; D unclear. The clonotype comes from a woman of 80 years or more with COVID-19, enrolled during active disease. The sequencing input was peripheral blood. The CDR3 here is CASSSRQEGYTF. The CDR3 nucleotides read TGTGCCAGCAGCTCCCGACAAGAAGGCTACACCTTC.